The rows below give T cell receptor beta chains drawn from one sample of a study of blood T cell repertoires in COVID-19. Using immunoSEQ multiplex PCR, the repertoire was profiled, and TCRdb retains in-frame clones only, with some absent. The data hold around 100,000 clones, with about 83% observed a single time. The source material was peripheral blood. The receptor source for this set is a human donor in a cohort sampled during active COVID-19. CDR3s include the opening cysteine and the closing phenylalanine or tryptophan. A D gene is named only where the DNA matches it firmly. For some rows the clone size is stated as once, few or many, or as a class when expanded; others skip it.

j_gene	abundance	d_gene	v_gene	CDR3nt	CDR3aa
TRBJ1-5	-	-	TRBV5-1	TGCGCCAGCAGCTTGGAACTAGAGCAGCCCCAGCATTTT	CASSLELEQPQHF
TRBJ1-5	-	TRBD1	TRBV6-6	TGTGCCAACAGCCAGGGGGATTCTCAGCCCCAGCATTTT	CANSQGDSQPQHF
TRBJ1-1	-	TRBD1	TRBV11-1	TGTGCCAGCAGCCATGGACAGGGGTTGGATGAAGCTTTCTTT	CASSHGQGLDEAFF
TRBJ2-2	-	TRBD1	TRBV6-5	TGTGCCAGCAGTCCCGGGACAGGGGGGACCGGGGAGCTGTTTTTT	CASSPGTGGTGELFF
TRBJ2-3	-	-	TRBV7-8	TGTGCCAGCATAGGGGCACCCCGCACAGATACGCAGTATTTT	CASIGAPRTDTQYF
TRBJ2-2	-	-	TRBV9	TGTGCCAGCTCTAGCGAGGTCGCCACCGGGGAGCTGTTTTTT	CASSSEVATGELFF
TRBJ2-5	-	TRBD2	TRBV5-1	TGCGCCAGCAGCTTCGGCGGGGGTAAACGAGAGACCCAGTACTTC	CASSFGGGKRETQYF
TRBJ2-1	-	TRBD2	TRBV5-4	TGTGCCAGCAGCTCTCAAACTAGCGGGATCTCCTACAATGAGCAGTTCTTC	CASSSQTSGISYNEQFF
TRBJ1-5	-	TRBD1	TRBV10-3	TGTGCCATCAAAGGGGGCGGGAATCAGCCCCAGCATTTT	CAIKGGGNQPQHF
TRBJ2-5	-	TRBD1	TRBV6-1	TGTGCCAGCAGTGAAGCTTCGTGGGCAGGGGGCGGTGAGACCCAGTACTTC	CASSEASWAGGGETQYF
TRBJ1-2	-	TRBD1	TRBV5-1	TGCGCCAGCAGCCATGACAGGGACTATGGCTACACCTTC	CASSHDRDYGYTF
TRBJ1-2	-	TRBD1	TRBV4-1	TGCGCCAGCAGCCAACCTGACAGGGTTAACTATGGCTACACCTTC	CASSQPDRVNYGYTF
TRBJ2-1	-	-	TRBV12-3/TRBV12-4	TGTGCCAGCAGTTCGGGACTGCGGACGAAGTTCTTC	CASSSGLRTKFF
TRBJ2-1	-	-	TRBV7-2	TGTGCCAGCAGCGCCCCGGGGAACAATGAGCAGTTCTTC	CASSAPGNNEQFF
TRBJ2-3	-	TRBD2	TRBV3-1/TRBV3-2	TGTGCCAGCAGCGGTACTAGCGGGACCTCAGATACGCAGTATTTT	CASSGTSGTSDTQYF
TRBJ2-5	-	-	TRBV6-6	TGTGCCAGCAGTAGGGGACTTGAGGGGGAGACCCAGTACTTC	CASSRGLEGETQYF
TRBJ2-1	-	-	TRBV6-5	TGTGCCAGCAGTTACTCTTGGACTACCCAGATCAATGAGCAGTTCTTC	CASSYSWTTQINEQFF
TRBJ2-3	-	-	TRBV3-1/TRBV3-2	TGTGCCAGCAGCCAAGTGTGGAGCACGCAGTATTTT	CASSQVWSTQYF
TRBJ2-5	-	-	TRBV5-1	TGCGCCAGCAGCTTGGTAAGGGACACCCAGAGAGCCCAGTACTTC	CASSLVRDTQRAQYF
TRBJ1-5	-	-	TRBV3-1/TRBV3-2	TGTGCCAGCAGCCCCACACATAGCAATCAGCCCCAGCATTTT	CASSPTHSNQPQHF
TRBJ2-3	-	-	TRBV5-1	TGCGCCAGCAGCTTGGAAGGGGCGAAGGGAGATACGCAGTATTTT	CASSLEGAKGDTQYF
TRBJ1-3	-	-	TRBV6-2/TRBV6-3	TGTGCCAGCAGTCGCCGGGTAGATCCCGCTGGAAACACCATATATTTT	CASSRRVDPAGNTIYF
TRBJ1-2	-	TRBD1	TRBV15	TGTGCCACCAGCAGGGAGGACAGGAAACCCTATGGCTACACCTTC	CATSREDRKPYGYTF
TRBJ1-5	-	-	TRBV3-1/TRBV3-2	TGTGCCAGCAGCCAAGCAGGGGTAGGTCAGCCCCAGCATTTT	CASSQAGVGQPQHF
TRBJ2-3	-	TRBD1	TRBV18	TGTGCCAGCTCACTGCGGACAGGGGGCTACACAGATACGCAGTATTTT	CASSLRTGGYTDTQYF
TRBJ1-2	-	TRBD1	TRBV5-6	TGTGCCAGCAGCTGGGGACAGAACTATGGCTACACCTTC	CASSWGQNYGYTF
TRBJ2-1	-	TRBD1	TRBV7-2	TGTGCCAGCAGCCTACGGGACAGGACGGTCTACAATGAGCAGTTCTTC	CASSLRDRTVYNEQFF
TRBJ2-7	-	TRBD2	TRBV5-1	TGCGCCAGCAGCTTGGCGGGGGGGCGGATCGGCGAGCAGTACTTC	CASSLAGGRIGEQYF
TRBJ1-3	-	-	TRBV3-1/TRBV3-2	TGTGCCAGCAGCCAAGAACGCGACAGAGGAAACACCATATATTTT	CASSQERDRGNTIYF
TRBJ2-3	-	TRBD2	TRBV4-3	TGCGCCAGCAGCCAAGAGGGCGGGGGGCGCACAGATACGCAGTATTTT	CASSQEGGGRTDTQYF
TRBJ1-2	many	-	TRBV5-1	TGCGCCAGCAGCTTGGAACGCAGCGACTATGGCTACACCTTC	CASSLERSDYGYTF
TRBJ2-1	-	-	TRBV10-2	TGCGCCAGCAGTGAGGAGCTAGCGGAGCAGTTCTTC	CASSEELAEQFF
TRBJ2-5	-	-	TRBV6-1	TGTGCCAGCAGTGCCCAGAAAGGGGTTGGACAAGAGACCCAGTACTTC	CASSAQKGVGQETQYF
TRBJ2-7	-	TRBD1	TRBV27	TGTGCCAGCAGTTGGGGACAGGGCCGGAGCGAGCAGTACTTC	CASSWGQGRSEQYF
TRBJ1-5	few	-	TRBV6-5	TGTGCCAGCAGTTTCCGCAGGGGCAGGAATCAGCCCCAGCATTTT	CASSFRRGRNQPQHF
TRBJ2-1	-	-	TRBV6-1	TGTGCCAGCAGTGAAGATCAGGGGCCATACAATGAGCAGTTCTTC	CASSEDQGPYNEQFF
TRBJ1-2	-	-	TRBV10-3	TGTGCCATCAGTGAAGGGGCGAGGAGCTATGGCTACACCTTC	CAISEGARSYGYTF
TRBJ2-7	-	TRBD2	TRBV7-2	TGTGCCAGCAGCTTAGGTAGCGGGAGCACTGGGCAGTACTTC	CASSLGSGSTGQYF
TRBJ1-2	-	-	TRBV5-4	TGTGCCAGCAGCTTGTTACAGGGCCACAACTATGGCTACACCTTC	CASSLLQGHNYGYTF
TRBJ2-2	-	TRBD1	TRBV11-2	TGTGCCAGCAGACCCGACAGGGCCGGGGAGCTGTTTTTT	CASRPDRAGELFF
TRBJ2-5	-	TRBD1	TRBV11-2	TGTGCCAGCTCCCCCCCGGACAGGGGGCTTGAGACCCAGTACTTC	CASSPPDRGLETQYF
TRBJ2-2	-	-	TRBV9	TGTGCCAGCAGCCCCCAGGGGGGTAACACCGGGGAGCTGTTTTTT	CASSPQGGNTGELFF
TRBJ2-7	-	TRBD2	TRBV11-2	TGTGCCAGCAGCTTAGCTACTAGCGCTAGGTGGGAGCAGTACTTC	CASSLATSARWEQYF